This is a list of T cell receptor beta chains from one sample in a study of beta chain features in type 1 diabetes. Method: immunoSEQ multiplex PCR; TCRdb's copy keeps in-frame clones and lacks some. Counted here are 240,000 or so clones, 20% occurring once; the ten biggest clones make up about 0.027%. Sequencing input: naive CD4+ T cells from blood. The receptors were gathered from a woman in her 40s with type 1 diabetes. The CDR3 runs from the conserved cysteine through the conserved F or W. A D gene is named only where the DNA matches it firmly. Clone size is not always given. Where it is, it says once, few, many or a class for expanded clones.

d_call,clone_size,j_call,v_call,cdr3_nt,cdr3_aa
TRBD2,-,TRBJ2-5,TRBV7-6,TGTGCCAGCAGCTTGGGGGGACTAGCAGAAGAGACCCAGTACTTC,CASSLGGLAEETQYF
-,few,TRBJ2-5,TRBV27,TGTGCCAGCAGTCCGCGGAGGTTCCAAGAGACCCAGTACTTC,CASSPRRFQETQYF
TRBD1,-,TRBJ2-7,TRBV5-1,TGCGCCAGCAGCCGGGACAGGGCCTACGAGCAGTACTTC,CASSRDRAYEQYF
TRBD1,few,TRBJ1-2,TRBV4-2,TGTGCCAGCAGCCAGGCATCAGACAGGGAGGATGGCTACACCTTC,CASSQASDREDGYTF
TRBD2,few,TRBJ2-1,TRBV11-1,TGTGCCAGCAGCTTAGCGCGCGGGAGGGACGTAGGGGAGCAGTTCTTC,CASSLARGRDVGEQFF
-,-,TRBJ1-2,TRBV28,TGTGCCAGCAGTCAACTGAACAGGGCTGGCTACACCTTC,CASSQLNRAGYTF
-,few,TRBJ2-1,TRBV9,TGTGCCAGCAGCGTAGAGGTCAGGGCGACCTACAATGAGCAGTTCTTC,CASSVEVRATYNEQFF
-,-,TRBJ2-7,TRBV18,TGTGCCAGCTCACCACTGACCTGGGGGCCACCCGAGCAGTACTTC,CASSPLTWGPPEQYF
-,-,TRBJ1-1,TRBV18,TGTGCCAGCTCATCTCTCAGAAGCACTGAAGCTTTCTTT,CASSSLRSTEAFF
-,-,TRBJ1-2,TRBV10-3,TGTGCCATACAAAGGACCGGGGAGGGCTACACCTTC,CAIQRTGEGYTF
TRBD1,few,TRBJ2-7,TRBV28,TGTGCCAGCAGTACCTACAGGACAGGGGCGAACGAGCAGTACTTC,CASSTYRTGANEQYF
-,few,TRBJ2-1,TRBV4-2,TGTGCCAGCAGCCGCACACCTGGAGACGGCGCCTACAATGAGCAGTTCTTC,CASSRTPGDGAYNEQFF
-,few,TRBJ2-3,TRBV15,TGTGCCACCAGCAGACGGGGGAGTCAAGATACGCAGTATTTT,CATSRRGSQDTQYF
-,-,TRBJ1-1,TRBV6-6,TGTGCCAGCAGTTACTCAGGGAGGGACACTGAAGCTTTCTTT,CASSYSGRDTEAFF
-,-,TRBJ2-3,TRBV10-3,TGTGCCATCAGTGTCGGGGCAGATACGCAGTATTTT,CAISVGADTQYF
TRBD1,-,TRBJ2-7,TRBV27,TGTGCCAGCAGTATTCGGGGACAGGGGATCCCCCAGTACTTC,CASSIRGQGIPQYF
-,few,TRBJ2-7,TRBV20-1,TGCAGTGCTAGAGAGGGGAGGACCGAGTACTTC,CSAREGRTEYF
-,few,TRBJ1-2,TRBV18,TGTGCCAGCTCACCCTCCCAGGTTTACTATGGCTACACCTTC,CASSPSQVYYGYTF
TRBD2,few,TRBJ2-1,TRBV4-3,TGCGCCAGCAGCCAAGAGGGACTAGGATACCATGAGCAGTTCTTC,CASSQEGLGYHEQFF
-,-,TRBJ2-3,TRBV7-6,TGTGCCAGCAGCTTAATCGCGGGGGCTTCCACAGATACGCAGTATTTT,CASSLIAGASTDTQYF
-,few,TRBJ2-1,TRBV12-2,TGTGCAAGTCGCCCCAGGGGGGACGCCCCAGGGGAGCAGTTCTTC,CASRPRGDAPGEQFF
TRBD2,-,TRBJ2-1,TRBV28,TGTGCCAGCAGTCGATCTAGCGGGAGGGCCTTGGTGCAGTTCTTC,CASSRSSGRALVQFF
TRBD1,-,TRBJ1-1,TRBV9,TGTGCCAGCAGAGCTCTACAGGGGACTGAAGCTTTCTTT,CASRALQGTEAFF
-,-,TRBJ2-3,TRBV20-1,TGCAGTGCCCCCGTCACAGATACGCAGTATTTT,CSAPVTDTQYF
-,-,TRBJ2-5,TRBV15,TGTGCCACCAGCACCCGGCTACAAAGGGGGCAAGAGACCCAGTACTTC,CATSTRLQRGQETQYF
-,-,TRBJ1-2,TRBV2,TGTGCCAGCAGTCATCAACAGAGTAACTATGGCTACACCTTC,CASSHQQSNYGYTF
-,-,TRBJ1-1,TRBV5-1,TGCGCCAGCAGCTTGGAATACGGGGTCACTGAAGCTTTCTTT,CASSLEYGVTEAFF